This T cell receptor (beta chain) was captured by sequencing in a study of response to subunit inactivated influenza vaccine. The study, taken as a whole, reports: T cells newly recruited by each seasonal influenza vaccination are few, the authors suggested.

This clonotype was picked up a small number of times. Its specificity is not known. TCRdb ran MiXCR on the RT-PCR reads and lists one entry per CDR3 protein. Found here are 650,000 to 800,000 distinct CDR3 sequences, more than 11% of them singletons; the top ten hold roughly 6.4%. CDR3 length: 14 amino acids. Per germline, CDR1 SNHLY and CDR2 FYNNEI. The V end lost 10 bases, the J end lost 7 bases, and 17 bases lay between the germline ends. The chain carries TRBV2 and TRBJ1-6, with D possibly being TRBD1 (5 bases). The specimen comprised PBMCs from blood, sampled approximately 15 days before vaccination. This TCR derives from a man aged 45-65 years who received an inactivated influenza vaccine. The CDR3 spells CATQTVSRNSPLHF. CDR3 in DNA: TGTGCCACCCAGACAGTTTCTCGAAATTCACCCCTCCACTTT.